Below, 10 T cell receptor beta chains from the same sample are listed, as sequenced in a study of T-cell reconstitution after alpha-beta-depleted transplantation in children (dated by TCRdb to about 2016). The treatment or condition tag for this specimen amounts to: allogeneic hematopoietic cell transplantation with graft depleted of TCRalphabeta T cells and CD19 B cells. The library was built by means of PCR. TCRdb names Illumina HiSeq 2500 as the instrument used. TCR libraries were prepared with molecular barcoding, using unique molecular identifiers to normalize TCRbeta repertoire quantification. Clones were called with MiXCR by TCRdb after fastp trimmed the public reads at Q25, and only in-frame beta chains were retained. Rows with one shared CDR3 protein collapse into an entry with the most common genes and DNA. Counted in this sample were about 580,000 distinct CDR3 sequences; under 25% of them appeared once. Of the sample, 13% to 15% is held by the ten largest clones.

The specimen was PBMCs, mostly from graft donor cells, collected 360 days after TCRalphabeta/CD19-depleted stem cell transplant. These receptors were taken from a boy in the first two years of life who had a stem cell transplant for acute myeloid leukemia, so the T cells may come from the graft donor.

The chain has TRBV6-5 and TRBJ2-3, with 12 bases matching TRBD2. Germline V gives CDR1 MNHEY, CDR2 SVGAGI. The CDR3 totals 16 residues. Unmatched junction bases numbered 10, after V lost 5 bases and J lost 7 bases. In DNA form, the CDR3 reads TGTGCCAGCAGTAACCCTACTAGCGGGGGGACAAATACGCAGTATTTT. It translates to CASSNPTSGGTNTQYF.

This clonotype was observed at least ten times. V usage is TRBV19 and J usage is TRBJ2-4; D remains ambiguous. Germline V gives CDR1 LNHDA, CDR2 SQIVND (reference sequence). The CDR3 runs to 15 residues. Trimming removed 4 bases at V and 6 bases at J, with 16 bases between. The CDR3 DNA follows: TGTGCCAGTAGTACCCCCCACGGGTTGCGAAACATTCAGTACTTC. Translated: CASSTPHGLRNIQYF. The variable domain in full, with the rest retrieved from reference TRBV19 and TRBJ2-4, is DGGITQSPKYLFRKEGQNVTLSCEQNLNHDAMYWYRQDPGQGLRLIYYSQIVNDFQKGDIAEGYSVSREKKESFPLTVTSAQKNPTAFYLCASSTPHGLRNIQYFGAGTRLSVL.

This chain uses TRBV11-2 with TRBJ1-3, with D possibly TRBD1 on 5 matching bases. The germline CDR1 and CDR2 sequences are SGHAT and FQNNGV. The CDR3 loop spans 15 amino acids. Trimming removed 2 bases at V and 3 bases at J, with 11 bases between. Here the CDR3 DNA reads TGTGCCAGCAGCTTAATGAGGGGCGTTGGAAACACCATATATTTT. Encoded protein: CASSLMRGVGNTIYF.

The J gene is TRBJ2-4, the V gene TRBV21-1; the table gives TRBD1 as D, unverified against the DNA. TRBV21-1 is classified as a pseudogene. The CDR3 totals 16 residues. CDR3 region: CASSKGGWARKNIQYF. The DNA of the CDR3 is TGTGCCAGCAGCAAGGGGGGCTGGGCAAGAAAAAACATTCAGTACTTC.

This clonotype came up a few times. The chain links TRBV20-1 to TRBJ2-5; 7 nucleotides line up with TRBD2. Trimming took 7 bases from V and 6 from J; bases not matched to a gene: 14. The CDR3 contains 14 residues. Germline assignment: CDR1 DFQATT and CDR2 SNEGSKA (reference sequence). Written as DNA, the CDR3 is TGCAGTGAGGTCCCCGATCTAGCGGCGAAGACCCAGTACTTC. Translated: CSEVPDLAAKTQYF.

The V call is TRBV20-1, the J call TRBJ2-7, with 7 bases aligning to TRBD1. Germline V gene data show CDR1 as DFQATT and CDR2 as SNEGSKA (reference sequence). The CDR3 runs to 15 residues. V lost 1 base, J lost 3 bases, and 9 bases stayed unmatched. CDR3 in amino acids: CSARALYRGFYEQYV. The CDR3 nucleotides read TGCAGTGCTAGAGCCCTTTACAGGGGTTTCTACGAGCAGTACGTC.

This clonotype was seen just once. This could be a read error, since a much larger clone is one nucleotide away. The rearrangement uses TRBV5-1 and TRBJ2-5; TRBD1 agrees at 9 bases. Gene TRBJ2-1 matches the end of the DNA better, so the J call may be wrong. The CDR3 is 15 amino acids. Germline V lookup: CDR1 SGHRS, CDR2 YFSETQ. CDR3 sequence: CASKVLRDRVETQFF. CDR3 sequence (DNA): TGCGCCAGCAAAGTTCTTCGGGACAGGGTCGAGACCCAGTTCTTC.

In the case of this clonotype: A read error is possible here, since a much larger clone lies one base away. The CDR3 nucleotides are TGTGCCATCAGTTATCTAGATCCCTACAATGAGCAGTTCTTC. Protein product: CAISYLDPYNEQFF. The chain couples TRBV27 to TRBJ2-1; no clear D gene. The CDR3 spans 14 residues. Germline V lookup: CDR1 MNHEY, CDR2 SMNVEV (reference sequence).

This clonotype was observed a few times. The chain links TRBV27 to TRBJ2-7; D might be TRBD1 or TRBD2, each matching 5 bases. Germline loops: CDR1 MNHEY, CDR2 SMNVEV (reference sequence). CDR3 length equals 15 residues. V lost 4 bases and J 2 bases, leaving 15 bases between the germline ends. CDR3 residues: CASSSSSGTTYEQYF. In nucleotides, the CDR3 is TGTGCCAGCAGTTCCTCTTCCGGGACGACCTACGAGCAGTACTTC.

The genes are TRBV11-1 and TRBJ2-1; the match to TRBD2 covers 14 bases. V was clipped by 1 base and J by 0 bases; unmatched bases: 2. This CDR3 contains 18 residues. Germline lookup yields CDR1 SGHAT and CDR2 FQDESV (reference sequence). The CDR3 reads CASSLGGLAGGSYNEQFF. The CDR3 DNA reads as TGTGCCAGCAGCTTAGGTGGACTAGCGGGAGGCTCCTACAATGAGCAGTTCTTC.